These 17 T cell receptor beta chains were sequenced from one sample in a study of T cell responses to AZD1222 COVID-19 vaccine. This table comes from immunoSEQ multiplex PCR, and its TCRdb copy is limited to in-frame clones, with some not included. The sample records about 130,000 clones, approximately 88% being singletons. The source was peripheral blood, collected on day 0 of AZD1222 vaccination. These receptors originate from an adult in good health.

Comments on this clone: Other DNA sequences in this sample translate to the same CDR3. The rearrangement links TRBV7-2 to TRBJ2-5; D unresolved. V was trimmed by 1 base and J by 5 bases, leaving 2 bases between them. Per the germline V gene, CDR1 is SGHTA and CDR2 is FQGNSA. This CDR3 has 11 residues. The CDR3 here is CASSLVETQYF. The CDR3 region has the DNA TGTGCCAGCAGCTTAGTGGAGACCCAGTACTTC.

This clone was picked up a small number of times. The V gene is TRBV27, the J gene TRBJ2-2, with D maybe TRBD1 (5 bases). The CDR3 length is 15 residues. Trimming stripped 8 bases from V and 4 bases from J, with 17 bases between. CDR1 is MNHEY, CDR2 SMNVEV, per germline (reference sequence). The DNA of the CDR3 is TGTGCCAGCTTAAAGGGCCAGGGTCCCACCGGGGAGCTGTTTTTT. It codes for CASLKGQGPTGELFF.

The CDR3 is CAWSVPSRASAGEQYF. Written as DNA, the CDR3 is TGTGCCTGGAGTGTACCCTCCCGGGCGTCCGCGGGCGAGCAGTACTTC. This rearrangement joins TRBV30 to TRBJ2-7; D might be TRBD2 (5 bases). Deletions cut 0 bases from V and 6 bases from J, with 21 bases between. The CDR3 runs to 16 residues. Germline assignment: CDR1 GTSNPN and CDR2 SVGIG (reference sequence).

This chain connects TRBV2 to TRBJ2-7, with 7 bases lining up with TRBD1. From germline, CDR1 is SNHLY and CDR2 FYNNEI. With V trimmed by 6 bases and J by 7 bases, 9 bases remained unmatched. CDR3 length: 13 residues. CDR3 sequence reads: CASSRQGELEQYF. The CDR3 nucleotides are TGTGCCAGCAGCAGACAGGGAGAGTTAGAGCAGTACTTC. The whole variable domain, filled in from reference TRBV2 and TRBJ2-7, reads EPEVTQTPSHQVTQMGQEVILRCVPISNHLYFYWYRQILGQKVEFLVSFYNNEISEKSEIFDDQFSVERPDGSNFTLKIRSTKLEDSAMYFCASSRQGELEQYFGPGTRLTVT.

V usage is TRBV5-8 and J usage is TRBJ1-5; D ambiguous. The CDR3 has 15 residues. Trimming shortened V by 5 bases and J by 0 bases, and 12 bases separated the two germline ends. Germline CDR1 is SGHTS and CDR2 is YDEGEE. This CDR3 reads CASSHSSLSNQPQHF. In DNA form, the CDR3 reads TGTGCCAGCAGTCATTCTAGTCTTAGCAATCAGCCCCAGCATTTT.

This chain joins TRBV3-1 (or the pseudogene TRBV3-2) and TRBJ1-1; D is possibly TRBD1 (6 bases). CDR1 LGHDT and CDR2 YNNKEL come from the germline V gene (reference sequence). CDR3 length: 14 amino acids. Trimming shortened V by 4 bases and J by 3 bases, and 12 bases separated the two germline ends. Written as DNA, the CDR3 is TGTGCCAGCAGCCTTGGGGGCCGGGACACTGAAGCTTTCTTT. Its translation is CASSLGGRDTEAFF.

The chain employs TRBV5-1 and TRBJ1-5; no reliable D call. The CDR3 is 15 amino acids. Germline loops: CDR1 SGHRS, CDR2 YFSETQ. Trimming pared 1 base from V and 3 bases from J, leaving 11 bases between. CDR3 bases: TGCGCCAGCAGCTTGACGGGCGATCTCAATCAGCCCCAGCATTTT. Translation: CASSLTGDLNQPQHF.

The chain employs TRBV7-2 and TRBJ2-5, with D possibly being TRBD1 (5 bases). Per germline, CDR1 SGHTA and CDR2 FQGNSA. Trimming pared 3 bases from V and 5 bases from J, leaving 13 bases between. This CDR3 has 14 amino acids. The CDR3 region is CASSLGLYRETQYF. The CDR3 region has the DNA TGTGCCAGCAGCTTGGGGCTTTACCGGGAGACCCAGTACTTC.

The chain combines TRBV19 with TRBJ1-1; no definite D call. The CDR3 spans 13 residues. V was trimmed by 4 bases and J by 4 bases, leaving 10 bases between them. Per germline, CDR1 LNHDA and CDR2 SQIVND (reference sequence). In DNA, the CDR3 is TGTGCCAGTAGTAGATCAGTGGGCACTGAAGCTTTCTTT. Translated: CASSRSVGTEAFF.

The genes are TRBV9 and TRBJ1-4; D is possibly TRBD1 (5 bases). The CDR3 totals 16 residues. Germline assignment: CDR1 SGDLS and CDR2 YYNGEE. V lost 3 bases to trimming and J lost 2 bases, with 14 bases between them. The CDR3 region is CASSAGGTGTNEKLFF. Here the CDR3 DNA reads TGTGCCAGCAGCGCCGGGGGGACGGGCACTAATGAAAAACTGTTTTTT.

CDR3 nucleotide sequence: TGTGCCAGCAGCTGGGGAGGGGGGACCTATGGCTACACCTTC. Translation gives CASSWGGGTYGYTF. The rearrangement uses TRBV5-6 and TRBJ1-2; TRBD1 is a possible D gene (6 bases). Trimming took 3 bases from V and 4 from J, leaving 13 bases between them. The germline V gene encodes CDR1 SGHDT and CDR2 YYEEEE. The CDR3 is 14 amino acids.

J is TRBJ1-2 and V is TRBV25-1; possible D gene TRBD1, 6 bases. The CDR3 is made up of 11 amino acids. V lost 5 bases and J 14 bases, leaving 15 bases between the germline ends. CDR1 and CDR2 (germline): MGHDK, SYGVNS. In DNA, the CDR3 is TGTGCCAGCAGTCCCCAGGACAGATTGACCTTC. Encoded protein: CASSPQDRLTF.

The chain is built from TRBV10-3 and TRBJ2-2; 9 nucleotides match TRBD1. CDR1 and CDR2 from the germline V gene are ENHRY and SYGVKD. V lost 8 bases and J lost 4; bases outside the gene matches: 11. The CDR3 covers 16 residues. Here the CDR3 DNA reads TGTGCCATCGGCGGGGGACAGGGAACCCGCACCGGGGAGCTGTTTTTT. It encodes CAIGGGQGTRTGELFF.

The CDR3 DNA reads as TGTGCCAGTAGTACCCGGCGCACTGAAGCTTTCTTT. Translation gives CASSTRRTEAFF. The chain has TRBV19 and TRBJ1-1, with D unclear. The germline CDR1 and CDR2 sequences are LNHDA and SQIVND (reference sequence). Trimming removed 4 bases from V and 4 bases from J, with 7 bases in between. The CDR3 length is 12 residues.

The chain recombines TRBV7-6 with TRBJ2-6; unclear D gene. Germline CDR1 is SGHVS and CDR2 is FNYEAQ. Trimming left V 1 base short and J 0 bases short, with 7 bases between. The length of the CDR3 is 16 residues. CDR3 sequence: CASSLDGLSGANVLTF. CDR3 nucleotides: TGTGCCAGCAGCTTAGATGGTCTCTCTGGGGCCAACGTCCTGACTTTC. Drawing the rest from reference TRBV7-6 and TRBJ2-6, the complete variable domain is GAGVSQSPRYKVTKRGQDVALRCDPISGHVSLYWYRQALGQGPEFLTYFNYEAQQDKSGLPNDRFSAERPEGSISTLTIQRTEQRDSAMYRCASSLDGLSGANVLTFGAGSRLTVL.

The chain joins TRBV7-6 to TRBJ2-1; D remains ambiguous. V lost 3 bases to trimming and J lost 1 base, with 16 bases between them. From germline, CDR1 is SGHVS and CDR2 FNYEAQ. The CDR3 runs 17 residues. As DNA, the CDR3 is TGTGCCAGCAGCTTCCGTCCCAGTGCATTATCCTACAATGAGCAGTTCTTC. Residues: CASSFRPSALSYNEQFF.

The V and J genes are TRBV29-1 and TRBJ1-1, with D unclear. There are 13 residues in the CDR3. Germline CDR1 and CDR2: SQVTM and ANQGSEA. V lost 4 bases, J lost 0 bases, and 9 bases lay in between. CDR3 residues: CSVAGRMNTEAFF. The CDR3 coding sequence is TGCAGCGTTGCGGGCAGAATGAACACTGAAGCTTTCTTT.